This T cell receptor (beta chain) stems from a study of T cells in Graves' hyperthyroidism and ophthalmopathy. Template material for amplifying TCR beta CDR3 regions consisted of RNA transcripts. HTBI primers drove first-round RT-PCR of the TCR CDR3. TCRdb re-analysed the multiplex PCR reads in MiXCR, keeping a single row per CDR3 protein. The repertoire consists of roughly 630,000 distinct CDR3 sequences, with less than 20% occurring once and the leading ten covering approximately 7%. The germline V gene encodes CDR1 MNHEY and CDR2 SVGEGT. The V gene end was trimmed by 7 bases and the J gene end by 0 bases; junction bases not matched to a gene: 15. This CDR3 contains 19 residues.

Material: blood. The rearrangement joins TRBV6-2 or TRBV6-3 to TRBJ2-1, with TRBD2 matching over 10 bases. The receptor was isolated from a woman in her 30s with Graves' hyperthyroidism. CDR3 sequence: CASTPGHRLAGSSYNEQFF. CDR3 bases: TGTGCCAGCACCCCAGGCCACCGACTAGCGGGTAGCTCCTACAATGAGCAGTTCTTC.